These T cell receptor beta chains were read from a single sample in a study of cytomegalovirus exposure and HLA in healthy donors. Generated by immunoSEQ multiplex PCR, the TCRdb table keeps only in-frame clones and is missing some. The sample shows over 110,000 clones, approximately 79% of them seen only once. The sequencing sample was made of PBMCs. Every receptor here comes from a woman in her forties or fifties in good health and CMV-seropositive. The CDR3 runs from the conserved cysteine through the conserved F or W. D genes are given only for firm matches. Where a row states a size, it is once, few, many or the class of an expanded clone; other rows omit it.

V gene: TRBV15; clone size: few; J gene: TRBJ2-1; D gene: NA; CDR3 protein: CATSRERGDYNEQFF; CDR3 DNA: TGTGCCACCAGCAGAGAGCGCGGCGACTACAATGAGCAGTTCTTC
V gene: TRBV12-5; clone size: few; J gene: TRBJ1-3; D gene: NA; CDR3 protein: CASGLRGTGNTIYF; CDR3 DNA: TGTGCTAGTGGTCTTAGGGGTACTGGAAACACCATATATTTT
V gene: TRBV27; clone size: NA; J gene: TRBJ2-7; D gene: NA; CDR3 protein: CASKTGFNPNEQYF; CDR3 DNA: TGTGCCAGCAAAACAGGGTTCAATCCCAACGAGCAGTACTTC
V gene: TRBV7-3; clone size: few; J gene: TRBJ2-2; D gene: TRBD2; CDR3 protein: CASFPGREGAGELFF; CDR3 DNA: TGTGCCAGCTTTCCGGGCCGGGAGGGAGCCGGGGAGCTGTTTTTT
V gene: TRBV5-5; clone size: NA; J gene: TRBJ2-7; D gene: TRBD1; CDR3 protein: CASSFGQGNDEQYF; CDR3 DNA: TGTGCCAGCAGCTTCGGACAGGGTAACGACGAGCAGTACTTC
V gene: TRBV7-6; clone size: NA; J gene: TRBJ2-2; D gene: NA; CDR3 protein: CASSPGITGELFF; CDR3 DNA: TGTGCCAGCAGCCCGGGAATTACCGGGGAGCTGTTTTTT
V gene: TRBV7-9; clone size: once; J gene: TRBJ2-3; D gene: TRBD1; CDR3 protein: CASSLRTGRSTDTQYF; CDR3 DNA: TGTGCCAGCAGCTTGAGGACAGGGAGGTCGACAGATACGCAGTATTTT
V gene: TRBV9; clone size: NA; J gene: TRBJ2-1; D gene: TRBD2; CDR3 protein: CASSVAGTSEQFF; CDR3 DNA: TGTGCCAGCAGCGTAGCGGGGACTAGCGAGCAGTTCTTC
V gene: TRBV2; clone size: once; J gene: TRBJ1-4; D gene: TRBD1; CDR3 protein: CASRRTGPTNEKLFF; CDR3 DNA: TGTGCCAGCAGGCGGACAGGACCAACTAATGAAAAACTGTTTTTT
V gene: TRBV6-4; clone size: NA; J gene: TRBJ2-2; D gene: NA; CDR3 protein: CASSDYGGSTGELFF; CDR3 DNA: TGTGCCAGCAGTGACTACGGGGGTAGCACCGGGGAGCTGTTTTTT
V gene: TRBV11-2; clone size: NA; J gene: TRBJ2-1; D gene: NA; CDR3 protein: CASSSRDTYYNEQFF; CDR3 DNA: TGTGCCAGCAGCTCCCGGGACACATATTACAATGAGCAGTTCTTC
V gene: TRBV10-3; clone size: few; J gene: TRBJ1-3; D gene: NA; CDR3 protein: CAISESKSGSGNTIYF; CDR3 DNA: TGTGCCATCAGTGAGTCGAAGTCAGGTTCTGGAAACACCATATATTTT
V gene: TRBV19; clone size: once; J gene: TRBJ2-5; D gene: NA; CDR3 protein: CASSRRREVETQYF; CDR3 DNA: TGTGCCAGCTCGCGGAGGCGGGAAGTAGAGACCCAGTACTTC
V gene: TRBV30; clone size: NA; J gene: TRBJ1-3; D gene: NA; CDR3 protein: CAWRSPGSGNTIYF; CDR3 DNA: TGTGCCTGGAGATCGCCAGGCTCTGGAAACACCATATATTTT
V gene: TRBV7-8; clone size: NA; J gene: TRBJ1-5; D gene: NA; CDR3 protein: CASSLGGLNGNQPQHF; CDR3 DNA: TGTGCCAGCAGCTTAGGGGGGCTCAACGGCAATCAGCCCCAGCATTTT
V gene: TRBV5-1; clone size: NA; J gene: TRBJ2-1; D gene: NA; CDR3 protein: CASSLDEGSSYNEQFF; CDR3 DNA: TGCGCCAGCAGCTTGGATGAAGGGAGCTCCTACAATGAGCAGTTCTTC
V gene: TRBV13; clone size: NA; J gene: TRBJ2-7; D gene: TRBD1; CDR3 protein: CASSSEHRGRGEQYF; CDR3 DNA: TGTGCCAGCAGCTCCGAACACAGGGGGAGAGGGGAGCAGTACTTC
V gene: TRBV4-1; clone size: NA; J gene: TRBJ2-4; D gene: TRBD1; CDR3 protein: CASSQDRGQGAGAKNIQYF; CDR3 DNA: TGCGCCAGCAGCCAAGATCGGGGTCAGGGGGCGGGGGCCAAAAACATTCAGTACTTC
V gene: TRBV4-3; clone size: NA; J gene: TRBJ1-3; D gene: TRBD1; CDR3 protein: CASSRGTGEGNTIYF; CDR3 DNA: TGCGCCAGCAGCCGAGGGACAGGGGAGGGAAACACCATATATTTT
V gene: TRBV2; clone size: NA; J gene: TRBJ2-2; D gene: NA; CDR3 protein: CASSLGVAGELFF; CDR3 DNA: TGTGCCAGCAGTTTAGGAGTTGCCGGGGAGCTGTTTTTT
V gene: TRBV5-6; clone size: once; J gene: TRBJ2-5; D gene: NA; CDR3 protein: CASSLAGRAPQETQYF; CDR3 DNA: TGTGCCAGCAGCTTGGCAGGCAGAGCCCCCCAAGAGACCCAGTACTTC
V gene: TRBV9; clone size: once; J gene: TRBJ2-7; D gene: TRBD2; CDR3 protein: CASSVGLAANGEQYF; CDR3 DNA: TGTGCCAGCAGCGTAGGTCTAGCGGCTAACGGAGAGCAGTACTTC
V gene: TRBV5-1; clone size: few; J gene: TRBJ1-3; D gene: TRBD1; CDR3 protein: CASSLTRTGREDTIYF; CDR3 DNA: TGCGCCAGCAGCTTGACCAGGACAGGGAGGGAAGACACCATATATTTT
V gene: TRBV30; clone size: NA; J gene: TRBJ2-2; D gene: TRBD2; CDR3 protein: CAWSDVAGDYTGELFF; CDR3 DNA: TGTGCCTGGAGTGATGTAGCGGGGGACTACACCGGGGAGCTGTTTTTT
V gene: TRBV15; clone size: NA; J gene: TRBJ1-5; D gene: NA; CDR3 protein: CATSSGRQPNQPQHF; CDR3 DNA: TGTGCCACCAGCAGCGGGAGGCAGCCCAATCAGCCCCAGCATTTT
V gene: TRBV7-2; clone size: once; J gene: TRBJ2-7; D gene: TRBD2; CDR3 protein: CASRLRTGGAGEQYF; CDR3 DNA: TGTGCCAGCAGGTTAAGGACGGGGGGGGCGGGAGAGCAGTACTTC
V gene: TRBV18; clone size: NA; J gene: TRBJ2-5; D gene: TRBD1; CDR3 protein: CASSLNRGPRETQYF; CDR3 DNA: TGTGCCAGCTCACTAAACAGGGGTCCCAGAGAGACCCAGTACTTC
V gene: TRBV5-1; clone size: NA; J gene: TRBJ1-6; D gene: NA; CDR3 protein: CASSLGTASSYNSPLHF; CDR3 DNA: TGCGCCAGCAGCTTGGGGACAGCTAGCTCCTATAATTCACCCCTCCACTTT
V gene: TRBV6-1; clone size: NA; J gene: TRBJ2-7; D gene: NA; CDR3 protein: CASSEGGLDEQYF; CDR3 DNA: TGTGCCAGCAGTGAGGGGGGGCTGGACGAGCAGTACTTC
V gene: TRBV30; clone size: NA; J gene: TRBJ2-3; D gene: TRBD1; CDR3 protein: CAWVGTGGTDTQYF; CDR3 DNA: TGTGCCTGGGTGGGGACAGGGGGCACAGATACGCAGTATTTT
V gene: TRBV6-5; clone size: NA; J gene: TRBJ2-1; D gene: NA; CDR3 protein: CASSYPGTGVFGEQFF; CDR3 DNA: TGTGCCAGCAGTTACCCAGGGACGGGGGTGTTCGGTGAGCAGTTCTTC